Below are 32 T cell receptor beta chains sequenced from a single sample in a study of shared clonotypes between healthy human individuals. Here immunoSEQ multiplex PCR was the method, and the copy in TCRdb shows in-frame clones only, minus some. The sample shows around 2.5 million clones, 90% to 95% of them seen only once. Material: naive CD4+ T cells from PBMCs. Subset: CD45RA+ positively selected. These receptors all come from a man aged 18 to 29 in good health. Some clones in this sample may be carry-over from other donors' samples.

CDR3 nucleotide sequence: TGTGCCAGCAGTACGGACAGAAGGAACACTGAAGCTTTCTTT. Its protein is CASSTDRRNTEAFF. The chain employs TRBV27 and TRBJ1-1, with a possible D match to TRBD1 (6 bases). This CDR3 has 14 amino acids. The germline V gene has CDR1 MNHEY and CDR2 SMNVEV (reference sequence). The V gene lost 5 bases and the J gene lost 1 base, with 11 bases spanning the gap.

V usage is TRBV30 and J usage is TRBJ1-2, with D uncertain. Germline V gene data show CDR1 as GTSNPN and CDR2 as SVGIG (reference sequence). CDR3 length equals 13 residues. V lost 4 bases and J 8 bases, leaving 17 bases between the germline ends. The DNA of the CDR3 is TGTGCCTGGAACTTCATCGGGGTGCACGGCTACACCTTC. Its protein is CAWNFIGVHGYTF.

This clone was seen only once. This chain connects TRBV18 to TRBJ1-2; the D is unclear. This CDR3 is built from 14 residues. V was pared by 3 bases and J by 8 bases, with 16 bases between. The V gene's germline CDR1 is KGHSH and CDR2 LQKENI. CDR3 amino acids: CASSPTGGMEGYTF. CDR3 DNA: TGTGCCAGCTCACCCACGGGAGGGATGGAAGGCTACACCTTC.

The rearrangement joins TRBV10-3 to TRBJ2-1, with 9 nucleotides matching TRBD2. Per the germline V gene, CDR1 is ENHRY and CDR2 is SYGVKD. The CDR3 sequence is 15 residues long. V shed 3 bases and J 5 bases; nucleotides not matched to a gene: 5. The chain's CDR3 is CAISEAAGGDNEQFF. The CDR3 DNA is TGTGCCATCAGTGAAGCAGCGGGAGGCGACAATGAGCAGTTCTTC.

The chain employs TRBV27 and TRBJ2-5; D might be TRBD2 (5 bases). Germline V CDR1 and CDR2: MNHEY, SMNVEV (reference sequence). The CDR3 consists of 15 residues. Deletions cut 5 bases from V and 1 base from J, with 14 bases between. CDR3 DNA sequence: TGTGCCAGCAGTGCAACCTGGACTCCCCAAGAGACCCAGTACTTC. It specifies CASSATWTPQETQYF.

The gene calls are TRBV5-1 and TRBJ2-5, with D perhaps given as TRBD1 or TRBD2 (6 bases each). The CDR3 length is 17 residues. Per germline, CDR1 SGHRS and CDR2 YFSETQ. Trimming removed 4 bases at V and 4 bases at J, with 23 bases between. The CDR3, as DNA: TGCGCCAGCAGCATAGTTGTGGGGGGCCGGGCTAGAGAGACCCAGTACTTC. Its protein is CASSIVVGGRARETQYF.

The gene calls are TRBV4-1 and TRBJ2-7, with D possibly TRBD1 on 5 matching bases. Germline-derived CDR1 and CDR2 are MGHRA and YSYEKL. This CDR3 is 15 amino acids long. V dropped 2 bases and J dropped 1 base, with 12 bases sitting between them. The CDR3 nucleotides read TGCGCCAGCAGCCAACCATCGGCAGGGTCCTACGAGCAGTACTTC. This gives the protein CASSQPSAGSYEQYF.

This clone was recorded once. Other nucleotide sequences from this sample produce the same CDR3. The J gene is TRBJ1-3, the V gene TRBV7-9, with 9 bases fitting TRBD1. This CDR3 comprises 13 residues. The germline V gene has CDR1 SEHNR and CDR2 FQNEAQ (reference sequence). The V and J ends lost 5 bases and 7 bases, in that order; junction bases with no gene match: 3. The CDR3 DNA reads TGTGCCAGCAGCCTTGGACAGGGGAACACCATATATTTT. It codes for CASSLGQGNTIYF.

About this clone itself: Other DNA sequences in this specimen translate into the identical CDR3. The DNA for the CDR3 is TGTGCCAGCAGCTTATCCGGCTCCAATGAGCAGTTCTTC. Translation gives CASSLSGSNEQFF. This chain uses TRBV7-9 with TRBJ2-1; no definite D call. CDR3 length: 13 amino acids. V lost 2 bases to trimming and J lost 6 bases, with 8 bases between them. Germline-derived CDR1 and CDR2 are SEHNR and FQNEAQ (reference sequence). Full variable domain (remainder filled in from reference TRBV7-9 and TRBJ2-1): DTGVSQNPRHKITKRGQNVTFRCDPISEHNRLYWYRQTLGQGPEFLTYFQNEAQLEKSRLLSDRFSAERPKGSFSTLEIQRTEQGDSAMYLCASSLSGSNEQFFGPGTRLTVL.

A word on this clone: One end of the junction fails to match germline, which may point to a read error. The chain is built from TRBV7-9 and TRBJ1-5, with D possibly being TRBD1 (5 bases). Germline-derived CDR1 and CDR2 are SEHNR and FQNEAQ (reference sequence). The CDR3 is 14 residues long. The CDR3 protein is CASSAQGNHQSQHF. The CDR3 DNA follows: TGTGCCAGCAGCGCCCAGGGCAACCATCAGTCCCAGCATTTT.

The chain carries TRBV5-5 and TRBJ1-5; D gene uncertain. The CDR3 contains 14 residues. Germline loops: CDR1 SGHKS, CDR2 YYEKEE (reference sequence). The V and J ends lost 4 bases and 5 bases respectively, with 13 bases between them. DNA for the CDR3: TGTGCCAGCAGCCCGGAGAGTGGGTATCAGCCCCAGCATTTT. Encoded protein: CASSPESGYQPQHF.

The rearrangement uses TRBV28 and TRBJ1-3; unclear D gene. Deletions cut 5 bases from V and 4 bases from J, with 15 bases between. Germline CDR1 reads MDHEN; CDR2 reads SYDVKM. This CDR3 is 15 amino acids long. This CDR3 reads CASSPPGIGGNTIYF. The CDR3, as DNA: TGTGCCAGCAGTCCCCCGGGCATAGGGGGAAACACCATATATTTT. The full variable domain, in which reference TRBV28 and TRBJ1-3 provide the parts outside the CDR3, is DVKVTQSSRYLVKRTGEKVFLECVQDMDHENMFWYRQDPGLGLRLIYFSYDVKMKEKGDIPEGYSVSREKKERFSLILESASTNQTSMYLCASSPPGIGGNTIYFGEGSWLTVV.

J is TRBJ2-2 and V is TRBV7-6; 7 bases are shared with TRBD1. CDR1 SGHVS and CDR2 FNYEAQ come from the germline V gene. This CDR3 has 16 amino acids. V shed 4 bases and J 5 bases; nucleotides not matched to a gene: 10. DNA for the CDR3: TGTGCCAGCAGCTCCACAGGGACAGTTTTTACCGGGGAGCTGTTTTTT. Its protein product is CASSSTGTVFTGELFF. Full variable domain (outside the CDR3, taken from reference TRBV7-6 and TRBJ2-2): GAGVSQSPRYKVTKRGQDVALRCDPISGHVSLYWYRQALGQGPEFLTYFNYEAQQDKSGLPNDRFSAERPEGSISTLTIQRTEQRDSAMYRCASSSTGTVFTGELFFGEGSRLTVL.

This clone came up a few times. The CDR3 DNA reads TGTGCCAGCAGTTCACCGGGACAGGGGATAATCGGGGCTTTCTTT. This gives the protein CASSSPGQGIIGAFF. V usage is TRBV28 and J usage is TRBJ1-1, with 10 bases fitting TRBD1. This CDR3 has 15 amino acids. The germline CDR1 and CDR2 sequences are MDHEN and SYDVKM. V lost 4 bases to trimming and J lost 11 bases; unmatched junction nucleotides: 13.

CDR3 region: CASSYLGTVISYEQYF. CDR3 coding DNA: TGTGCCAGCAGTTACTTAGGGACAGTTATTTCCTACGAGCAGTACTTC. V usage is TRBV6-6 and J usage is TRBJ2-7, with 7 bases lining up with TRBD1. The trim removed 1 base at V and 1 base at J, leaving 7 bases unmatched. Per the germline V gene, CDR1 is MNHNY and CDR2 is SVGAGI (reference sequence). The CDR3 extends over 16 amino acids.

This rearrangement joins TRBV30 to TRBJ2-2, with D unresolved. Between the trimmed V and J ends, which lost 0 bases and 8 bases, there was a span of 4 bases. Germline CDR1 and CDR2: GTSNPN and SVGIG (reference sequence). This CDR3 region has 11 residues. This chain's CDR3 is CAWSVIGELFF. CDR3 nucleotide sequence: TGTGCCTGGAGTGTCATTGGGGAGCTGTTTTTT.

This chain connects TRBV19 to TRBJ2-4; a weak D match, TRBD2 (5 bases). With 6 bases removed from V and 0 bases from J, the gap between germline ends came to 9 bases. Germline CDR1 LNHDA, CDR2 SQIVND (reference sequence). The CDR3 is 14 amino acids. The CDR3 loop reads CASSGVLAKNIQYF. Here the CDR3 DNA reads TGTGCCAGTAGCGGGGTCCTAGCCAAAAACATTCAGTACTTC.

The chain employs TRBV14 and TRBJ2-1, with 7 nucleotides matching TRBD1. Looked up from germline, CDR1 is SGHDN and CDR2 is FVKESK. V trimming: 7 bases; J trimming: 1 base; junction bases outside the gene matches: 13. The length of the CDR3 is 17 residues. The DNA of the CDR3 is TGTGCCAGCACCCCAAGCATGAGACAGGGTTCCTACAATGAGCAGTTCTTC. Its translation is CASTPSMRQGSYNEQFF. The full variable domain, completed using reference TRBV14 and TRBJ2-1, is EAGVTQFPSHSVIEKGQTVTLRCDPISGHDNLYWYRRVMGKEIKFLLHFVKESKQDESGMPNNRFLAERTGGTYSTLKVQPAELEDSGVYFCASTPSMRQGSYNEQFFGPGTRLTVL.

This rearrangement joins TRBV7-2 to TRBJ2-1; D unresolved. CDR1 is SGHTA, CDR2 FQGNSA, per germline. The V end lost 1 base, the J end lost 7 bases, and 14 bases lay between the germline ends. CDR3 length: 15 amino acids. The CDR3 loop reads CASSLGVAPWNEQFF. The CDR3 region has the DNA TGTGCCAGCAGCTTAGGGGTAGCCCCCTGGAATGAGCAGTTCTTC.

Concerning this clone itself: The identical CDR3 is also encoded by other nucleotide sequences in the sample. The V and J genes are TRBV7-3 and TRBJ2-1; no reliable D call. Trimming pared 3 bases from V and 4 bases from J, leaving 7 bases between. This CDR3 region has 13 residues. CDR1 and CDR2 from the germline V gene are SGHTA and FQGTGA. The CDR3 nucleotides are TGTGCCAGCAGCTTGGCCAGATACAATGAGCAGTTCTTC. Amino acid sequence: CASSLARYNEQFF.

The rearrangement links TRBV19 to TRBJ2-1, with 12 bases identical to TRBD2. The CDR3 is 18 amino acids. The trim removed 4 bases at V and 9 bases at J, leaving 16 bases unmatched. The germline V gene encodes CDR1 LNHDA and CDR2 SQIVND (reference sequence). CDR3 bases: TGTGCCAGTAGTACCCCCCGCCGACTAGCGGGGGCCGGAGGTGAGCAGTTCTTC. It codes for CASSTPRRLAGAGGEQFF.

The chain employs TRBV6-5 and TRBJ1-2, with D perhaps TRBD1 (5 bases). V lost 11 bases and J 8 bases, leaving 21 bases between the germline ends. This CDR3 comprises 13 residues. Germline CDR1 reads MNHEY; CDR2 reads SVGAGI. In nucleotides, the CDR3 is TGTGCCTCCCAGCGGGGGACGAATTACGGCTACACCTTC. It yields the protein CASQRGTNYGYTF.

The chain uses TRBV12-5 and TRBJ2-1; D gene uncertain. The CDR3 length is 16 residues. The germline V gene has CDR1 LGHNT and CDR2 FRNRAP. V lost 4 bases and J lost 8, with 21 bases in between. CDR3 sequence: CASGSPRGTRRDEQFF. As DNA, the CDR3 is TGTGCTAGTGGTTCCCCTCGAGGAACGAGAAGGGATGAGCAGTTCTTC. The variable domain in full, with the rest retrieved from reference TRBV12-5 and TRBJ2-1, is DARVTQTPRHKVTEMGQEVTMRCQPILGHNTVFWYRQTMMQGLELLAYFRNRAPLDDSGMPKDRFSAEMPDATLATLKIQPSEPRDSAVYFCASGSPRGTRRDEQFFGPGTRLTVL.

The chain couples TRBV20-1 to TRBJ1-3, with D hard to call. CDR1 DFQATT and CDR2 SNEGSKA come from the germline V gene (reference sequence). This CDR3 spans 11 amino acids. Between the trimmed V and J ends, which lost 5 bases and 4 bases, there was a span of 6 bases. The CDR3 loop is CSAAHGNTIYF. CDR3 coding DNA: TGCAGTGCTGCGCACGGAAACACCATATATTTT.

This CDR3 is CASSESPGVFNANYGYTF. The DNA of the CDR3 is TGTGCCAGCAGTGAATCCCCAGGAGTCTTTAACGCTAACTATGGCTACACCTTC. This chain joins TRBV25-1 and TRBJ1-2, with no clear D. The CDR3 sequence is 18 residues long. Trimming took 1 base from V and 0 from J, leaving 18 bases between them. Germline V CDR1 and CDR2: MGHDK, SYGVNS.

The chain couples TRBV27 to TRBJ2-3; possible D gene TRBD2, 7 bases. V was clipped by 5 bases and J by 4 bases, with 13 bases between them. Germline values: CDR1 MNHEY, CDR2 SMNVEV (reference sequence). The CDR3 is 14 amino acids. The CDR3 region has the DNA TGTGCCAGCAGTCCCCCCGGGGGGCCAGATACGCAGTATTTT. As protein: CASSPPGGPDTQYF.

The chain is built from TRBV7-9 and TRBJ1-1; the match to TRBD1 covers 8 bases. CDR1 and CDR2 (germline): SEHNR, FQNEAQ (reference sequence). V trimming: 6 bases; J trimming: 0 bases; junction bases outside the gene matches: 6. The CDR3 extends over 15 amino acids. CDR3 region: CASSRQGAMNTEAFF. CDR3 DNA sequence: TGTGCCAGCAGTCGGCAGGGGGCAATGAACACTGAAGCTTTCTTT. The full variable domain, in which reference TRBV7-9 and TRBJ1-1 provide the parts outside the CDR3, is DTGVSQNPRHKITKRGQNVTFRCDPISEHNRLYWYRQTLGQGPEFLTYFQNEAQLEKSRLLSDRFSAERPKGSFSTLEIQRTEQGDSAMYLCASSRQGAMNTEAFFGQGTRLTVV.

The chain recombines TRBV5-1 with TRBJ2-3, with TRBD2 matching over 10 bases. The germline V gene encodes CDR1 SGHRS and CDR2 YFSETQ. The CDR3 contains 16 residues. The junction had 9 bases not matched to a gene; V was cut back by 4 bases and J by 4 bases. The chain's CDR3 is CASSPVAGGGADTQYF. The CDR3 nucleotides are TGCGCCAGCAGCCCCGTAGCGGGAGGAGGGGCAGATACGCAGTATTTT.

The chain uses TRBV7-9 and TRBJ2-2; D may be TRBD2 (5 bases). The CDR3 runs 13 residues. Germline V gives CDR1 SEHNR, CDR2 FQNEAQ (reference sequence). V was pared by 8 bases and J by 6 bases, with 13 bases between. The CDR3 nucleotides read TGTGCCAGCGACGACTACATGGCCGGGGAGCTGTTTTTT. This gives the protein CASDDYMAGELFF.

The chain is built from TRBV9 and TRBJ2-2, with 9 nucleotides matching TRBD1. This CDR3 contains 18 residues. Per germline, CDR1 SGDLS and CDR2 YYNGEE. V shed 3 bases, J shed 5 bases, and the junction held 14 bases outside the gene matches. The chain's CDR3 is CASSDWTGAPYRTGELFF. Here the CDR3 DNA reads TGTGCCAGCAGCGATTGGACAGGGGCCCCTTACCGAACCGGGGAGCTGTTTTTT.

The chain links TRBV6-5 to TRBJ2-5; 8 bases line up with TRBD1. V lost 5 bases and J lost 4; bases outside the gene matches: 3. The V gene's germline CDR1 is MNHEY and CDR2 SVGAGI. This CDR3 has 13 amino acids. The CDR3 DNA reads as TGTGCCAGCAGTCGACAGGGGTCAGAGACCCAGTACTTC. Translated: CASSRQGSETQYF.

CDR3: CAWSSGLYNEQFF. In nucleotides, the CDR3 is TGTGCCTGGAGTTCCGGACTTTACAATGAGCAGTTCTTC. The chain combines TRBV30 with TRBJ2-1, with D perhaps TRBD2 (5 bases). Trimming removed 2 bases at V and 4 bases at J, with 9 bases between. The length of the CDR3 is 13 residues. Looked up from germline, CDR1 is GTSNPN and CDR2 is SVGIG (reference sequence). Drawing the rest from reference TRBV30 and TRBJ2-1, the complete variable domain is SQTIHQWPATLVQPVGSPLSLECTVEGTSNPNLYWYRQAAGRGLQLLFYSVGIGQISSEVPQNLSASRPQDRQFILSSKKLLLSDSGFYLCAWSSGLYNEQFFGPGTRLTVL.